The T cell receptor beta chain described here comes from a study of OX40 agonist ivuxolimab in advanced cancers. Across the study: Patients received the agonistic anti-OX40 (CD134) antibody ivuxolimab.

Study-wide findings and caveats: In the 0.1 to 3.0 mg/kg range, CD4+ and CD8+ blood T cells had expanded clonally by week 6.

A remark on this clone: Its specificity is not known.

Trimming stripped 2 bases from V and 13 bases from J, with 9 bases between. Germline lookup yields CDR1 SEHNR and CDR2 FQNEAQ (reference sequence). The CDR3 spans 12 residues. Profiled with immunoSEQ multiplex PCR; TCRdb holds only in-frame clones, not every one. Among tens of thousands of clones listed, approximately 85% were seen once. The receptor comes from an adult with an advanced solid tumor such as melanoma, head and neck, liver or kidney cancer. The chain joins TRBV7-9 to TRBJ1-6; D is perhaps TRBD1 (5 bases). This material consisted of CD4+ or CD8+ T cells sorted from blood, taken in a trial of the OX40 agonist ivuxolimab. The CDR3 coding sequence is TGTGCCAGCAGCTTACAGGGAGGGCCCCTCCACTTT. Translation gives CASSLQGGPLHF. Supplemented by reference TRBV7-9 and TRBJ1-6, the full variable domain reads DTGVSQNPRHKITKRGQNVTFRCDPISEHNRLYWYRQTLGQGPEFLTYFQNEAQLEKSRLLSDRFSAERPKGSFSTLEIQRTEQGDSAMYLCASSLQGGPLHFGNGTRLTVT.